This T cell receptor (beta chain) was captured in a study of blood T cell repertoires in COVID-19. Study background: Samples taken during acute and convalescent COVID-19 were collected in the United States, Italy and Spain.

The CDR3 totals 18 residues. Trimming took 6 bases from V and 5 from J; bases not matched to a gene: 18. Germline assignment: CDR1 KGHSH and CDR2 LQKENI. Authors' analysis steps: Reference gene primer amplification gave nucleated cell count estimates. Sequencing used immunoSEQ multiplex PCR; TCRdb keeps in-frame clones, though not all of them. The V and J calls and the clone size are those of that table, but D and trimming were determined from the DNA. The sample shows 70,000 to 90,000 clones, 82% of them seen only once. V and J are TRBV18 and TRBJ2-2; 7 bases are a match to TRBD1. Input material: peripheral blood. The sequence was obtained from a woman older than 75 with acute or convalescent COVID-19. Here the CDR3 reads CASSNAVQGPKNTGELFF. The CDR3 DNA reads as TGTGCCAGCTCCAACGCCGTACAGGGGCCTAAGAATACCGGGGAGCTGTTTTTT.